Sequencing of this T cell receptor beta chain was carried out in a study of T-cell reconstitution after alpha-beta-depleted transplantation in children. General study results and limits: Roughly two months post-transplant, alpha-beta T cells reportedly originated from several hundred graft clones that had expanded. At the one-year point after transplant, T-cell counts and TCRbeta diversity were found to come mostly from T cells that had been newly produced.

The CDR3 contains 15 residues. V shed 6 bases, J shed 6 bases, and the junction held 16 bases outside the gene matches. Looked up from germline, CDR1 is DFQATT and CDR2 is SNEGSKA (reference sequence). Unique molecular identifiers were used in preparing the TCRbeta library. Via MiXCR, TCRdb re-called the PCR reads, giving one row per CDR3 protein. The sample lists around 240,000 distinct CDR3 sequences, 6.5% to 10% occurring once. This clonotype came up many times. Its target is unknown. The clonotype originates from a male patient aged 10-17 years who had a stem cell transplant for acute lymphoblastic leukemia, so the T cells may come from the graft donor. The chain combines TRBV20-1 with TRBJ2-7, with 8 bases lining up with TRBD2. The source material was PBMCs, mostly from graft donor cells, sampled 180 days after TCRalphabeta/CD19-depleted stem cell transplant. This chain's CDR3 is CSASGGEARGSEQYF. The CDR3 nucleotides are TGCAGTGCCAGCGGGGGAGAGGCGCGGGGAAGCGAGCAGTACTTC.